These 26 T cell receptor beta chains came from one sample sequenced in a study of blood T cell repertoires in COVID-19. The method was immunoSEQ multiplex PCR; TCRdb's version includes in-frame clones alone and lacks a portion of them. Seen here are 200,000 to 250,000 clones, approximately 80% observed once, and the top ten hold 15% to 20%. Sequenced material: peripheral blood. The receptor source for this set is an elderly woman with active or convalescent COVID-19.

The rearrangement links TRBV10-3 to TRBJ2-1; TRBD2 matches at 13 bases. Trimming cost V 4 bases and J 9 bases; bases outside gene matches: 9. The CDR3 covers 16 residues. Germline CDR1 ENHRY, CDR2 SYGVKD. CDR3 nucleotide sequence: TGTGCCATCAGTGTTGGCACTAGCGGGAGGGATGTTGAGCAGTTCTTC. Protein product: CAISVGTSGRDVEQFF.

This clone was seen a handful of times. The chain carries TRBV12-3 or TRBV12-4 and TRBJ2-2; unclear D gene. The CDR3 totals 11 residues. The ends were cut back, 7 bases at V and 6 bases at J, with 6 bases in the middle. CDR3 residues: CASTLAGELFF. The CDR3 bases are TGTGCCAGCACCCTCGCCGGGGAGCTGTTTTTT.

With respect to this clone: Its ends do not fully match the called genes, so a read error is possible. The rearrangement joins TRBV2 to TRBJ2-5; TRBD2 aligns across 7 bases. This CDR3 region has 15 residues. Germline V gene data show CDR1 as SNHLY and CDR2 as FYNNEI. DNA of the CDR3: TGTACCAGCAGTGGTGTGGCTAGCGGACAAGAGACCCAGTACTTC. Residues: CTSSGVASGQETQYF. Full variable domain (remainder filled in from reference TRBV2 and TRBJ2-5): EPEVTQTPSHQVTQMGQEVILRCVPISNHLYFYWYRQILGQKVEFLVSFYNNEISEKSEIFDDQFSVERPDGSNFTLKIRSTKLEDSAMYFCTSSGVASGQETQYFGPGTRLLVL.

The rearrangement links TRBV25-1 to TRBJ2-3, with 8 bases identical to TRBD1. With 4 bases clipped from V and 6 bases from J, the junction kept 9 bases outside the gene matches. The CDR3 is 15 residues long. The germline CDR1 and CDR2 sequences are MGHDK and SYGVNS. The CDR3 reads CASSADRGKKDTQYF. DNA of the CDR3: TGTGCCAGCAGTGCCGACAGGGGAAAAAAGGATACGCAGTATTTT.

The chain carries TRBV29-1 and TRBJ1-2; no reliable D call. Germline assignment: CDR1 SQVTM and CDR2 ANQGSEA. The CDR3 has 13 residues. Trimming stripped 8 bases from V and 6 bases from J, with 19 bases between. Written as DNA, the CDR3 is TGCAGCCCCGGTGATGTATACGCCCATGGCTACACCTTC. Translated: CSPGDVYAHGYTF.

The chain carries TRBV20-1 and TRBJ1-6; 9 bases are a match to TRBD1. The CDR3 is made up of 16 amino acids. V lost 3 bases and J lost 7; bases outside the gene matches: 10. CDR1 and CDR2 from the germline V gene are DFQATT and SNEGSKA (reference sequence). The CDR3: CSASNTMDRGNSPLHF. Written as DNA, the CDR3 is TGCAGTGCTAGTAATACTATGGACAGGGGCAATTCACCCCTCCACTTT.

The gene calls are TRBV7-9 and TRBJ1-6; no firm D call. This CDR3 has 16 amino acids. V lost 3 bases and J 8 bases, leaving 17 bases between the germline ends. The germline V gene has CDR1 SEHNR and CDR2 FQNEAQ (reference sequence). Here the CDR3 reads CASSLVRTFGDSPLHF. CDR3 sequence (DNA): TGTGCCAGCAGCTTGGTGAGGACTTTCGGGGATTCACCCCTCCACTTT.

V and J are TRBV10-3 and TRBJ2-1; D gene uncertain. Deletions cut 2 bases from V and 4 bases from J, with 12 bases between. Germline loops: CDR1 ENHRY, CDR2 SYGVKD. This CDR3 region has 15 residues. The CDR3 DNA follows: TGTGCCATCAGTGAGACCACCCTATATTACAATGAGCAGTTCTTC. Translated: CAISETTLYYNEQFF.

The chain carries TRBV21-1 and TRBJ1-4; the listed D gene, TRBD1, was not tested against the DNA. TRBV21-1 is flagged as a pseudogene. CDR3 length: 14 amino acids. In DNA, the CDR3 is TGTGCCAGCAGAAGGACAGCAACTAATGAAAAACTGTTTTTT. It codes for CASRRTATNEKLFF.

This chain connects TRBV9 to TRBJ1-6; no clear D. Trimming took 0 bases from V and 10 from J, leaving 11 bases between them. The CDR3 is 14 residues long. Germline V gene lookup returns CDR1 SGDLS and CDR2 YYNGEE. CDR3 sequence (DNA): TGTGCCAGCAGCGTAGTTCCGGTTATCTCACCCCTCCACTTT. Residues: CASSVVPVISPLHF.

The V gene is TRBV6-5, the J gene TRBJ2-2; 8 positions agree with TRBD2. Per the germline V gene, CDR1 is MNHEY and CDR2 is SVGAGI. Unmatched junction bases numbered 6, after V lost 6 bases and J lost 3 bases. The CDR3 has 15 amino acids. The CDR3 spells CASRYTSGDTGELFF. DNA of the CDR3: TGTGCCAGCAGGTATACTAGCGGAGACACCGGGGAGCTGTTTTTT.

V is TRBV4-2 and J is TRBJ1-4; 8 bases line up with TRBD1. Germline CDR1 reads LGHNA; CDR2 reads YNFKEQ. The junction had 3 bases not matched to a gene; V was cut back by 1 base and J by 8 bases. The CDR3 spans 14 residues. CDR3 DNA: TGTGCCAGCAGCCAAGTACAGGGGGGAGAAAAACTGTTTTTT. Translated: CASSQVQGGEKLFF.

CDR3 region: CASSRDRQGAGNTIYF. CDR3 coding DNA: TGTGCCAGCAGTCGAGATCGACAGGGGGCAGGAAACACCATATATTTT. The rearrangement links TRBV6-6 to TRBJ1-3; 10 bases line up with TRBD1. This CDR3 contains 16 residues. V was clipped by 5 bases and J by 4 bases; unmatched bases: 8. Germline V gene lookup returns CDR1 MNHNY and CDR2 SVGAGI (reference sequence).

The rearrangement links TRBV6-4 to TRBJ1-5, with 8 bases identical to TRBD1. After removal of 6 bases from V and 0 bases from J, the junction contained 10 bases not matched to a gene. Germline-derived CDR1 and CDR2 are MRHNA and SNTAGT. The CDR3 consists of 17 residues. CDR3 sequence (DNA): TGTGCCAGCAGGAACGACAGGGGAGATTATAGCAATCAGCCCCAGCATTTT. The encoded protein is CASRNDRGDYSNQPQHF.

This sequence joins TRBV5-1 and TRBJ1-1; D might be TRBD1 (6 bases). CDR1 SGHRS and CDR2 YFSETQ come from the germline V gene. CDR3 size: 12 residues. V gave up 2 bases and J gave up 7 bases, with 9 bases separating them. The CDR3: CASSFRGDEAFF. DNA for the CDR3: TGCGCCAGCAGCTTCAGGGGAGATGAAGCTTTCTTT.

The V call is TRBV19, the J call TRBJ2-3; 15 bases align to TRBD2. Germline CDR1 LNHDA, CDR2 SQIVND (reference sequence). The CDR3 covers 19 residues. The ends lost 3 bases at V and 3 bases at J; junction bases unmatched: 10. The CDR3 sequence is CASSMGTSGRLKGTDTQYF. Here the CDR3 DNA reads TGTGCCAGTAGTATGGGGACTAGCGGGAGGCTAAAAGGAACAGATACGCAGTATTTT.

The J gene is TRBJ1-4, the V gene TRBV25-1, with a weak D call TRBD1 (6 bases). In germline, CDR1 is MGHDK, CDR2 SYGVNS. V lost 6 bases, J lost 7 bases, and 12 bases lay in between. This CDR3 contains 13 residues. In nucleotides, the CDR3 is TGTGCCAGCAGAGAACAGGGAGGTGAAAAACTGTTTTTT. Its protein is CASREQGGEKLFF.

This clone has more than one count but fewer than ten. The V and J genes are TRBV2 and TRBJ2-2; 9 bases line up with TRBD1. With 8 bases clipped from V and 0 bases from J, the junction kept 1 base outside the gene matches. Per the germline V gene, CDR1 is SNHLY and CDR2 is FYNNEI. This CDR3 comprises 14 residues. DNA of the CDR3: TGTGCCAGCCGGGACAGGGCGAACACCGGGGAGCTGTTTTTT. Protein sequence: CASRDRANTGELFF.

The V call is TRBV30, the J call TRBJ2-7, with 8 bases that match TRBD2. V was pared by 2 bases and J by 7 bases, with 7 bases of the junction left unmatched. CDR1 and CDR2 from the germline V gene are GTSNPN and SVGIG (reference sequence). This CDR3 has 13 residues. The CDR3: CAWSPQGLGEQYF. The CDR3, as DNA: TGTGCCTGGAGTCCCCAGGGACTAGGTGAGCAGTACTTC.

V is TRBV7-9 and J is TRBJ2-7; 10 bases map to TRBD2. Germline CDR1 SEHNR, CDR2 FQNEAQ (reference sequence). The CDR3 has 15 residues. V lost 5 bases to trimming and J lost 3 bases; unmatched junction nucleotides: 7. The DNA of the CDR3 is TGTGCCAGCAGCCACACTAGCGGGACCCTCTACGAGCAGTACTTC. This gives the protein CASSHTSGTLYEQYF.

This clone was counted only a few times. J is TRBJ1-2 and V is TRBV28, with 7 bases that match TRBD1. This CDR3 has 15 amino acids. CDR1 MDHEN and CDR2 SYDVKM come from the germline V gene. The trim removed 7 bases at V and 0 bases at J, leaving 8 bases unmatched. The CDR3 is CASTKQGRSNYGYTF. The CDR3 DNA follows: TGTGCCAGCACTAAACAGGGGAGGTCTAACTATGGCTACACCTTC.

V gene TRBV5-1 combines with J gene TRBJ2-7, with 13 positions matching TRBD2. The CDR3 has 15 amino acids. The ends lost 1 base at V and 7 bases at J; junction bases unmatched: 5. Germline lookup yields CDR1 SGHRS and CDR2 YFSETQ. The CDR3 sequence is CASSLRTSGRGEQYF. The CDR3 DNA sequence: TGCGCCAGCAGCTTGAGGACTAGCGGGAGAGGTGAGCAGTACTTC.

J is TRBJ1-2 and V is TRBV6-2 or TRBV6-3; D unresolved. Trimming pared 5 bases from V and 6 bases from J, leaving 16 bases between. The CDR3 has 14 amino acids. Germline-derived CDR1 and CDR2 are MNHEY and SVGEGT. The CDR3 reads CASSGGALVHGYTF. The CDR3 nucleotides read TGTGCCAGCAGTGGCGGAGCCCTGGTCCATGGCTACACCTTC.

This chain uses TRBV30 with TRBJ1-4, with D perhaps matching TRBD1 (5 bases). Trimming took 0 bases from V and 8 from J, leaving 10 bases between them. Looked up from germline, CDR1 is GTSNPN and CDR2 is SVGIG (reference sequence). This CDR3 has 13 residues. The CDR3 region is CAWSVWGGEKLFF. In DNA, the CDR3 is TGTGCCTGGAGTGTATGGGGGGGGGAAAAACTGTTTTTT. Supplemented by reference TRBV30 and TRBJ1-4, the full variable domain reads SQTIHQWPATLVQPVGSPLSLECTVEGTSNPNLYWYRQAAGRGLQLLFYSVGIGQISSEVPQNLSASRPQDRQFILSSKKLLLSDSGFYLCAWSVWGGEKLFFGSGTQLSVL.

V and J are TRBV19 and TRBJ2-7; 7 bases line up with TRBD1. In germline, CDR1 is LNHDA, CDR2 SQIVND (reference sequence). The CDR3 extends over 13 amino acids. Losses at the gene ends were 6 bases for V and 3 bases for J; bases not matched to a gene: 5. CDR3: CASSRDRFYEQYF. The CDR3 DNA is TGTGCCAGTAGCCGGGACAGATTCTACGAGCAGTACTTC.

The V call is TRBV18, the J call TRBJ2-1; 10 bases line up with TRBD2. The ends lost 3 bases at V and 12 bases at J; junction bases unmatched: 8. Germline V gives CDR1 KGHSH, CDR2 LQKENI. This CDR3 has 14 amino acids. The DNA for the CDR3 is TGTGCCAGCTCACCCCCTGGGACTAGCGCGGGGCAGTTCTTC. Translated, it gives CASSPPGTSAGQFF.